The 10 T cell receptor beta chains below all came from one sample that was sequenced in a study of CD8+CD57+ T cells in acquired aplastic anemia. Researchers used genomic DNA as the template to profile TCR beta VDJ and CDR3. TCRdb ran MiXCR on the reads and lists one entry per CDR3 protein. The sample has 200,000 to 300,000 distinct CDR3 sequences, around 82% seen once. The patients chosen for sequencing had shown expansion of CD8+CD57+ cells (detected by flow cytometry). Sequences were obtained from sorted CD4+, CD8+, or CD8+CD57+ T cells (not recorded which) from PBMCs. These receptors were obtained from a human donor with aplastic anemia.

Ten or more counts support this clonotype. The chain uses TRBV7-9 and TRBJ1-4; D ambiguous. Germline V gene lookup returns CDR1 SEHNR and CDR2 FQNEAQ (reference sequence). V was trimmed by 5 bases and J by 0 bases, leaving 7 bases between them. This CDR3 is 14 amino acids long. CDR3 in amino acids: CASSPKSTNEKLFF. The CDR3 coding sequence is TGTGCCAGCAGCCCCAAATCAACTAATGAAAAACTGTTTTTT.

The gene calls are TRBV5-6 and TRBJ2-1; D possibly matches TRBD1 or TRBD2 (5 bases each). Per germline, CDR1 SGHDT and CDR2 YYEEEE. The CDR3 length is 15 residues. V was cut by 4 bases and J by 1 base, with 12 bases left in between. The CDR3 region has the DNA TGTGCCAGCAGCATGGAGAGGGGATCCTACAATGAGCAGTTCTTC. This codes for CASSMERGSYNEQFF.

The chain recombines TRBV7-8 with TRBJ2-3; TRBD2 is a possible D gene (6 bases). The CDR3 has 13 amino acids. The V and J ends lost 6 bases and 13 bases respectively, with 20 bases between them. CDR1 is SGHVS and CDR2 is FQNEAQ in the germline V gene. The CDR3 region has the DNA TGTGCCAGCAGGGACGGGGGAACAGCCACGAAGTATTTT. As protein: CASRDGGTATKYF.

Turning to this clonotype: Given a much more abundant clone one base away, this may be a read error. The chain has TRBV7-8 and TRBJ1-2; possible D gene TRBD1, 6 bases. This CDR3 is 15 amino acids long. The V end was cut by 8 bases, the J end by 14 bases, with 30 bases between. In germline, CDR1 is SGHVS, CDR2 FQNEAQ. The chain's CDR3 is CASGYGGTDTQYFTF. CDR3 nucleotide sequence: TGTGCCAGCGGGTACGGGGGCACAGATACGCAGTATTTTACCTTC.

V usage is TRBV25-1 and J usage is TRBJ2-7; D is perhaps TRBD1 (5 bases). Per germline, CDR1 MGHDK and CDR2 SYGVNS. The length of the CDR3 is 14 residues. V was trimmed by 5 bases and J by 5 bases, leaving 16 bases between them. Here the CDR3 reads CASSTDGRANEQYF. CDR3 DNA sequence: TGTGCCAGCAGTACTGACGGCAGGGCTAACGAGCAGTACTTC.

For this clonotype: A junction boundary mismatches the germline segment, possibly from a read error. V and J are TRBV9 and TRBJ2-5, with a possible D match to TRBD1 (6 bases). Germline-derived CDR1 and CDR2 are SGDLS and YYNGEE. The CDR3 runs 14 residues. This CDR3 is CASSALTPFWTVNF. The DNA for the CDR3 is TGTGCCAGCAGCGCACTCACCCCCTTCTGGACAGTAAACTTC.

Concerning this clonotype itself: No DNA is shown, since the ends of the CDR3 on it are uncertain; the CDR3 is the one TCRdb lists. The V call is TRBV9, the J call TRBJ2-5; the D call in the table, TRBD1, was not verified against the DNA. CDR1 SGDLS and CDR2 YYNGEE come from the germline V gene. The CDR3 is 14 residues long, counting both termini. CDR3 amino acids: CASGGARDIQYFDF.

As regards this clonotype: One end of the junction fails to match germline, which may point to a read error. The rearrangement uses TRBV2 and TRBJ1-2; unclear D gene. Germline CDR1 and CDR2: SNHLY and FYNNEI. The CDR3 has 15 residues. CDR3 residues: CASGHGSGDAYCYGF. In DNA, the CDR3 is TGTGCCAGCGGTCACGGCTCAGGTGATGCGTATTGTTACGGCTTC.

Comments on this clonotype: In this CDR3 the conserved last residue, phenylalanine or tryptophan, is missing, so a read error is likely. The CDR3 protein is CASSLYGVGGANVLTD. The CDR3 bases are TGTGCCAGCAGCTTATACGGGGTTGGTGGGGCCAACGTCCTGACTGAC. The chain is built from TRBV7-8 and TRBJ2-6; D possibly corresponds to TRBD2 (5 bases). The V gene lost 2 bases and the J gene lost 3 bases, with 11 bases spanning the gap. CDR3 length: 16 amino acids. Germline V lookup: CDR1 SGHVS, CDR2 FQNEAQ.

This chain uses TRBV6-1 with TRBJ2-7, with 9 bases identical to TRBD1. The ends lost 4 bases at V and 2 bases at J; junction bases unmatched: 3. Germline assignment: CDR1 MNHNS and CDR2 SASEGT. This CDR3 contains 14 residues. The CDR3 DNA is TGTGCCAGCAGTGGGGGACAGGGAACCTACGAGCAGTACTTC. Protein sequence: CASSGGQGTYEQYF.